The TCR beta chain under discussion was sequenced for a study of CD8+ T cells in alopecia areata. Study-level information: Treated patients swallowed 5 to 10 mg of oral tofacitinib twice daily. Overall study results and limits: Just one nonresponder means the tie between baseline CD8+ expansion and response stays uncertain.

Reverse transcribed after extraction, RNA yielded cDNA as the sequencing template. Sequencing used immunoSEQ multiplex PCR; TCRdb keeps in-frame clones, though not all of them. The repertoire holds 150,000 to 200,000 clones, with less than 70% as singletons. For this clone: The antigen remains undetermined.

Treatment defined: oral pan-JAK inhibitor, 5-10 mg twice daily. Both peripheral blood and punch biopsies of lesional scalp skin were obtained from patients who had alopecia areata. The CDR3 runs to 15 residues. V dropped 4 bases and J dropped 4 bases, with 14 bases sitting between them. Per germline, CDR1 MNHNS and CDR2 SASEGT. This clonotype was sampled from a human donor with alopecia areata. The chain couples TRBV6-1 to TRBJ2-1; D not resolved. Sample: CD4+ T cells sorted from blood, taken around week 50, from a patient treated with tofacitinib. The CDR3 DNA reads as TGTGCCAGCAGTGCTATATGGACGGTTTACAATGAGCAGTTCTTC. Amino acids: CASSAIWTVYNEQFF.